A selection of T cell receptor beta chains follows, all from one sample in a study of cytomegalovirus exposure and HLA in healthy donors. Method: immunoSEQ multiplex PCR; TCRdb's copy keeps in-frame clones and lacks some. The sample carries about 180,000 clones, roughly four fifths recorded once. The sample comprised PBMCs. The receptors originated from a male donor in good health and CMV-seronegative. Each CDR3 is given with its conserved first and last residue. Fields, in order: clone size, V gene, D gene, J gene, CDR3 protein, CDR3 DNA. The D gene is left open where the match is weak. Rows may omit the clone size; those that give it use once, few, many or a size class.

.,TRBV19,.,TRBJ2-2,CASSVLGSGELFF,TGTGCCAGTAGTGTTTTAGGGAGCGGGGAGCTGTTTTTT
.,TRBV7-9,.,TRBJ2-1,CASSSTSIEQFF,TGTGCCAGCAGTTCGACTAGTATTGAGCAGTTCTTC
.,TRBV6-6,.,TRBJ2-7,CASSFLYEQYF,TGTGCCAGCAGTTTCCTTTACGAGCAGTACTTC
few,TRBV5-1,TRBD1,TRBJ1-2,CASSLKGQGLGGYTF,TGCGCCAGCAGCCTCAAGGGACAGGGCTTAGGTGGCTACACCTTC
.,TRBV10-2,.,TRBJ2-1,CASSDQGLREFF,TGCGCCAGCAGTGATCAGGGGTTGAGAGAGTTCTTC
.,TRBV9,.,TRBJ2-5,CASTEGGATTQYF,TGTGCCAGCACCGAAGGAGGGGCGACGACCCAGTACTTC
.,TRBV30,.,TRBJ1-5,CAWSVRGNQPQHF,TGTGCCTGGAGTGTTCGGGGGAATCAGCCCCAGCATTTT
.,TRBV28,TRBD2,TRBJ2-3,CASSTLAGSFKFADTQYF,TGTGCCAGCAGCACCCTAGCGGGAAGTTTTAAGTTCGCAGATACGCAGTATTTT
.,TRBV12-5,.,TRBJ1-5,CASGLGEGNQPQHF,TGTGCTAGTGGCCTGGGGGAGGGCAATCAGCCCCAGCATTTT
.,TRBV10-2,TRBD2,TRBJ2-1,CASSRLAARHNEQFF,TGCGCCAGCAGTCGACTAGCGGCCCGGCACAATGAGCAGTTCTTC
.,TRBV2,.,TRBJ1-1,CASSEAERMNTEAFF,TGTGCCAGCAGTGAAGCGGAGCGCATGAACACTGAAGCTTTCTTT
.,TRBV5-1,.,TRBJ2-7,CASSSRPRVTYEQYF,TGCGCCAGCAGCTCGAGGCCCAGGGTGACCTACGAGCAGTACTTC
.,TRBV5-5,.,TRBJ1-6,CASSPTGRESPLHF,TGTGCCAGCAGCCCAACAGGGAGGGAGTCACCCCTCCACTTT
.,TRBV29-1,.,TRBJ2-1,CSVVAQAGVDEQFF,TGCAGCGTTGTGGCGCAGGCGGGTGTCGATGAGCAGTTCTTC
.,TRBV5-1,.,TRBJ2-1,CASRPVTSSNEQFF,TGCGCCAGCAGACCGGTCACTTCCTCCAATGAGCAGTTCTTC
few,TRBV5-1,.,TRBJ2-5,CASSGTVQETQYF,TGCGCCAGCAGCGGTACTGTCCAAGAGACCCAGTACTTC
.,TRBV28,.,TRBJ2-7,CASSSPRGSVDEQYF,TGTGCCAGCAGTAGCCCCCGGGGTTCGGTAGACGAGCAGTACTTC
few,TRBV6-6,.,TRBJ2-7,CASSRGRHEQYF,TGTGCCAGCAGCAGGGGTCGTCACGAGCAGTACTTC
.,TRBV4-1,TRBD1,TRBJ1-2,CASSQRQGATYGYTF,TGCGCCAGCAGCCAGAGACAGGGGGCTACCTATGGCTACACCTTC
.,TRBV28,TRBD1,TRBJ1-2,CASTPADRDRYGYTF,TGTGCCAGCACCCCAGCGGACAGGGACCGCTATGGCTACACCTTC
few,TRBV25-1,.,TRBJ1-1,CASIRNTEAFF,TGTGCCAGCATCAGGAACACTGAAGCTTTCTTT
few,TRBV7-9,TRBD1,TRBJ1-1,CASSLGTGGGLNTEAFF,TGTGCCAGCAGCCTTGGGACAGGGGGGGGCCTGAACACTGAAGCTTTCTTT
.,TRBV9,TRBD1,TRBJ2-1,CASRPGTGVNNEQFF,TGTGCCAGCAGACCCGGGACAGGGGTAAACAATGAGCAGTTCTTC
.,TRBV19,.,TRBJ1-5,CASSRLLAVGQPQHF,TGTGCCAGTAGTCGCCTGCTCGCGGTCGGGCAGCCCCAGCATTTT
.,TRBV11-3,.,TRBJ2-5,CASSSTQGREETQYF,TGTGCCAGCAGCTCCACTCAGGGGAGGGAAGAGACCCAGTACTTC
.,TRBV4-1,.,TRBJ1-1,CASSQATARGHTEAFF,TGCGCCAGCAGCCAGGCGACAGCTAGGGGTCACACTGAAGCTTTCTTT
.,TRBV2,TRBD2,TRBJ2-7,CASVAGSSYEQYF,TGTGCCAGTGTAGCGGGGAGCTCCTACGAGCAGTACTTC
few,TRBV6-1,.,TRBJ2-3,CASSEQRPDTQYF,TGTGCCAGCAGTGAACAGCGTCCAGATACGCAGTATTTT
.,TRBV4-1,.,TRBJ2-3,CASTQGPSSTDTQYF,TGCGCCAGCACACAGGGCCCTTCTAGCACAGATACGCAGTATTTT
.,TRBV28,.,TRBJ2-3,CASRHTLGKGGNTDTQYF,TGTGCCAGCAGACATACCCTGGGAAAAGGGGGAAACACAGATACGCAGTATTTT
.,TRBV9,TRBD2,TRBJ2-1,CASSPLFGGADNEQFF,TGTGCCAGCAGCCCCCTGTTCGGGGGGGCCGACAATGAGCAGTTCTTC
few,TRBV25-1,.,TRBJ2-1,CASSDSGYLNEQFF,TGTGCCAGCAGTGACAGCGGGTACCTCAATGAGCAGTTCTTC
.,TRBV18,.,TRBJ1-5,CASSPFDLPGGNQPQHF,TGTGCCAGCTCACCATTCGACCTCCCAGGGGGCAATCAGCCCCAGCATTTT
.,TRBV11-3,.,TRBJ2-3,CASSLGEGTGDTQYF,TGTGCCAGCAGCTTAGGGGAGGGGACAGGAGATACGCAGTATTTT
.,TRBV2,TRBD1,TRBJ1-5,CASSPQGGANQPQHF,TGTGCCAGCAGTCCACAGGGGGGGGCAAATCAGCCCCAGCATTTT
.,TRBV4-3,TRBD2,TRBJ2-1,CASSQDAQREVYNEQFF,TGCGCCAGCAGCCAAGATGCACAGCGGGAGGTCTACAATGAGCAGTTCTTC
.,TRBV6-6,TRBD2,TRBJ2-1,CASSSGLVGNEQFF,TGTGCCAGCAGCTCGGGACTAGTAGGCAATGAGCAGTTCTTC
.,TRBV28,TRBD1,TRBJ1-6,CASSSGTGGRNSPLHF,TGTGCCAGCAGTTCCGGGACAGGGGGACGGAATTCACCCCTCCACTTT
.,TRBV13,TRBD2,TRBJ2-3,CASSTIAGRITDTQYF,TGTGCCAGCAGCACCATAGCGGGAAGAATCACAGATACGCAGTATTTT
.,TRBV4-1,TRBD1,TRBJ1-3,CASSQGSGTGVLGNTIYF,TGCGCCAGCAGCCAAGGCAGCGGGACAGGGGTTTTAGGAAACACCATATATTTT
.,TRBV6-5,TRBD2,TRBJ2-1,CASRSSGNEQFF,TGTGCCAGCAGGTCTAGCGGCAATGAGCAGTTCTTC
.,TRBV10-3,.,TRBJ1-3,CAISDEGFGSGNTIYF,TGTGCCATCAGTGACGAGGGATTCGGCTCTGGAAACACCATATATTTT
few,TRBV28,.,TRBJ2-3,CASSPSAATDTQYF,TGTGCCAGCAGCCCATCCGCGGCCACAGATACGCAGTATTTT
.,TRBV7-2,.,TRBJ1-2,CASSLNGRDYGYTF,TGTGCCAGCAGCTTAAACGGCCGGGACTATGGCTACACCTTC
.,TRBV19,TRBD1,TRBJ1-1,CASGTGGTEAFF,TGTGCCAGTGGGACAGGGGGCACTGAAGCTTTCTTT
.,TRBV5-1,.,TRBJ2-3,CASSLEQRPLVDTQYF,TGCGCCAGCAGCTTGGAACAGAGACCCCTCGTAGATACGCAGTATTTT
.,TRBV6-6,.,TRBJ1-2,CASSRGGDYGYTF,TGTGCCAGCAGCCGGGGAGGGGACTATGGCTACACCTTC
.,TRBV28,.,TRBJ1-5,CASSYSGRVKPQHF,TGTGCCAGCAGTTATTCGGGCAGGGTAAAGCCCCAGCATTTT
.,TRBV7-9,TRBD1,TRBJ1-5,CSSSLGVGGRDQPQHF,TGTTCCAGCAGCTTAGGGGTAGGGGGCAGGGATCAGCCCCAGCATTTT
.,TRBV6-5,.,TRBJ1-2,CASSQDRSYGYTF,TGTGCCAGCAGCCAGGACAGATCCTATGGCTACACCTTC
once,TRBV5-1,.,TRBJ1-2,CASSPGLDNYGYTF,TGCGCCAGCAGCCCCGGTCTTGATAACTATGGCTACACCTTC
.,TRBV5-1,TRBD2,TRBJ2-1,CASSLGTGGGGYSHNEQFF,TGCGCCAGCAGCCTGGGGACGGGGGGAGGCGGCTATTCCCACAATGAGCAGTTCTTC
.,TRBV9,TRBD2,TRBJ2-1,CASSVGGGNEQFF,TGTGCCAGCAGCGTAGGGGGGGGCAATGAGCAGTTCTTC